These 12 T cell receptor beta chains were all obtained from the same sample, sequenced in a study of shared clonotypes between healthy human individuals. The naive CD8 fraction comprised CD45RO-negative cells positively selected for CCR7 and excluded terminally differentiated effector memory CD45RA+ cells. Assay: immunoSEQ multiplex PCR; the TCRdb copy retains only in-frame clones and omits some. Among fewer than 1 million clones, roughly 96% were seen once, and the ten largest hold about 0.21%. The sequenced sample consisted of naive CD8+ T cells sorted from blood. The receptor source for this set is a man in his thirties or forties in good health.

The chain couples TRBV11-2 to TRBJ2-7; 12 bases are shared with TRBD2. Germline lookup yields CDR1 SGHAT and CDR2 FQNNGV. Trimming at V came to 1 base and at J to 4 bases, leaving 8 bases not matched to a gene. The CDR3 extends over 17 amino acids. The CDR3 reads CASSLGTSGVGGYEQYF. The CDR3 DNA reads as TGTGCCAGCAGCTTAGGGACTAGCGGGGTTGGGGGTTACGAGCAGTACTTC.

V is TRBV7-9 and J is TRBJ2-7, with 13 bases lining up with TRBD2. The J segment lost 3 bases and the V segment lost 5 bases, leaving 16 bases of the junction unmatched. CDR3 length: 19 amino acids. Germline V CDR1 and CDR2: SEHNR, FQNEAQ (reference sequence). CDR3 nucleotide sequence: TGTGCCAGCAGCCACCCACTAGCGGGAGGGCTGAACGATTACTACGAGCAGTACTTC. Its translation is CASSHPLAGGLNDYYEQYF.

DNA for the CDR3: TGTGCCACTTCAAGGACAGGGGAAAGCTCCTACGAGCAGTACTTC. This sequence encodes CATSRTGESSYEQYF. The chain has TRBV10-3 and TRBJ2-7; TRBD1 matches at 9 bases. This CDR3 region has 15 residues. The V gene's germline CDR1 is ENHRY and CDR2 SYGVKD. V dropped 10 bases and J dropped 0; count of bases not matched to a gene: 10.

The chain links TRBV18 to TRBJ1-5; weak D call: TRBD1 (5 bases). The V and J ends lost 6 bases and 1 base respectively, with 19 bases between them. The CDR3 has 17 amino acids. From germline, CDR1 is KGHSH and CDR2 LQKENI. For the CDR3, the DNA is TGTGCCAGCTCGCCGAACCTTGGGACCGCGAGCAATCAGCCCCAGCATTTT. Its translation: CASSPNLGTASNQPQHF.

The rearrangement uses TRBV7-9 and TRBJ1-3; tentatively, D is TRBD1 (5 bases). The CDR3 length is 15 residues. Looked up from germline, CDR1 is SEHNR and CDR2 is FQNEAQ (reference sequence). Trimming pared 5 bases from V and 3 bases from J, leaving 14 bases between. DNA for the CDR3: TGTGCCAGCAGCCCTAGGGGACTGGATGGAAACACCATATATTTT. As protein: CASSPRGLDGNTIYF.

This clone was observed once. This chain uses TRBV7-9 with TRBJ2-5; D is uncertain. V shed 3 bases and J shed 5 bases, with 13 bases lying between them. The germline gives CDR1 SEHNR, CDR2 FQNEAQ (reference sequence). CDR3 size: 14 residues. The chain's CDR3 is CASSFYGPSETQYF. CDR3 in DNA: TGTGCCAGCAGCTTCTATGGTCCCAGTGAGACCCAGTACTTC.

This clone has just one count. The chain is built from TRBV27 and TRBJ2-7; D is possibly TRBD1 (6 bases). Germline CDR1 reads MNHEY; CDR2 reads SMNVEV (reference sequence). Trimming removed 1 base at V and 2 bases at J, with 9 bases between. The CDR3 is 14 residues long. This CDR3 reads CASSLLQGTYEQYF. CDR3 coding DNA: TGTGCCAGCAGTTTATTACAGGGAACCTACGAGCAGTACTTC.

V and J are TRBV15 and TRBJ2-5; TRBD1 aligns across 8 bases. The CDR3 has 15 amino acids. Germline V gene sequence: CDR1 LNHNV, CDR2 YYDKDF (reference sequence). V gave up 5 bases and J gave up 5 bases; unmatched junction bases: 10. CDR3 in amino acids: CATSGKDRDTETQYF. The CDR3 bases are TGTGCCACCAGCGGAAAGGACAGGGACACTGAGACCCAGTACTTC.

The chain has TRBV23-1 and TRBJ2-4, with D uncertain. Being an ORF, TRBV23-1 has a function that is uncertain. V was cut by 0 bases and J by 1 base, with 13 bases left in between. This CDR3 has 17 amino acids. The CDR3 reads CASSQSCPRTAKNIQYF. The CDR3 nucleotides are TGCGCCAGCAGTCAATCGTGCCCCCGGACGGCCAAAAACATTCAGTACTTC.

The V gene is TRBV5-1, the J gene TRBJ2-3; 9 bases fit TRBD2. The CDR3 length is 16 residues. Germline CDR1 and CDR2: SGHRS and YFSETQ. V lost 4 bases and J lost 3; bases outside the gene matches: 9. This CDR3 is CASSGGTSSPTDTQYF. In DNA form, the CDR3 reads TGCGCCAGCAGCGGCGGGACTAGCTCCCCAACAGATACGCAGTATTTT.

The J gene is TRBJ2-3, the V gene TRBV7-8; D possibly corresponds to TRBD2 (5 bases). Germline values: CDR1 SGHVS, CDR2 FQNEAQ. The CDR3 extends over 15 amino acids. With 4 bases removed from V and 2 bases from J, the gap between germline ends came to 13 bases. The CDR3 region has the DNA TGTGCCAGCAGCTGGCGGGCGGCCCACACAGATACGCAGTATTTT. Its translation is CASSWRAAHTDTQYF.

The genes are TRBV2 and TRBJ1-2; D not resolved. This CDR3 is built from 15 residues. Per the germline V gene, CDR1 is SNHLY and CDR2 is FYNNEI. The V end lost 2 bases, the J end lost 4 bases, and 14 bases lay between the germline ends. CDR3 bases: TGTGCCAGCAGTGAATTGAGAACGGGAAGCTATGGCTACACCTTC. Translated: CASSELRTGSYGYTF. The entire variable domain, with the rest obtained from reference TRBV2 and TRBJ1-2, is as follows: EPEVTQTPSHQVTQMGQEVILRCVPISNHLYFYWYRQILGQKVEFLVSFYNNEISEKSEIFDDQFSVERPDGSNFTLKIRSTKLEDSAMYFCASSELRTGSYGYTFGSGTRLTVV.